Below are 30 T cell receptor beta chains sequenced from a single sample in a study of cytotoxic CD8 clonotypes in ibrutinib-treated CLL. The protocol was immunoSEQ multiplex PCR, while the TCRdb copy is restricted to in-frame clones and leaves out a portion. The profile covers under 150,000 clones, with more than 70% appearing a single time and less than 9% taken by the ten largest. Specimen: PBMCs, collected after 36 months of ibrutinib treatment. The source of these receptors is a human donor with chronic lymphocytic leukemia.

V and J are TRBV11-2 and TRBJ1-1, with D maybe TRBD1 (5 bases). The CDR3 is 15 residues long. Germline CDR1 and CDR2: SGHAT and FQNNGV. V was cut by 6 bases and J by 1 base, with 15 bases left in between. The CDR3 bases are TGTGCCAGCAGGAGAACACAGGCGAGGAACACTGAAGCTTTCTTT. It encodes CASRRTQARNTEAFF.

This clone has just one count. V usage is TRBV5-1 and J usage is TRBJ1-3; no reliable D call. V lost 5 bases, J lost 1 base, and 10 bases lay in between. The CDR3 is 14 residues long. Germline V gene lookup returns CDR1 SGHRS and CDR2 YFSETQ. This CDR3 reads CASSIGSSGNTIYF. CDR3 in DNA: TGCGCCAGCAGTATTGGGTCGTCTGGAAACACCATATATTTT. The complete variable domain, with remaining parts taken from reference TRBV5-1 and TRBJ1-3, reads KAGVTQTPRYLIKTRGQQVTLSCSPISGHRSVSWYQQTPGQGLQFLFEYFSETQRNKGNFPGRFSGRQFSNSRSEMNVSTLELGDSALYLCASSIGSSGNTIYFGEGSWLTVV.

The gene calls are TRBV9 and TRBJ2-3, with D perhaps assigned TRBD1 or TRBD2 (6 bases each). The CDR3 has 15 amino acids. CDR1 and CDR2 (germline): SGDLS, YYNGEE. V was cut by 4 bases and J by 9 bases, with 21 bases left in between. Written as DNA, the CDR3 is TGTGCCAGCAGCCCGAGTATAGGGGGGCGGGAAACGCAGTATTTT. It encodes CASSPSIGGRETQYF.

The genes are TRBV6-5 and TRBJ2-5; 11 positions agree with TRBD1. The CDR3 sequence is 15 residues long. Germline loops: CDR1 MNHEY, CDR2 SVGAGI. Trimming removed 6 bases from V and 2 bases from J; junction bases left unmatched: 5. CDR3 in DNA: TGTGCCAGCAGGCCAGGGACAGGGGGTCAAGAGACCCAGTACTTC. It yields the protein CASRPGTGGQETQYF.

V is TRBV7-8 and J is TRBJ2-7; D is uncertain. This CDR3 is 14 amino acids long. The V and J ends lost 2 bases and 0 bases respectively, with 8 bases between them. Germline CDR1 reads SGHVS; CDR2 reads FQNEAQ. The CDR3 DNA sequence: TGTGCCAGCAGCTTATTGTTGGGCTCCTACGAGCAGTACTTC. It specifies CASSLLLGSYEQYF.

The chain carries TRBV7-8 and TRBJ1-1, with D perhaps matching TRBD1 (5 bases). This CDR3 is built from 14 residues. CDR1 is SGHVS and CDR2 is FQNEAQ in the germline V gene. V dropped 5 bases and J dropped 1 base, with 11 bases sitting between them. The CDR3 nucleotides are TGTGCCAGCAGCCTAGGGACGGCGAACACTGAAGCTTTCTTT. Its protein product is CASSLGTANTEAFF.

This clone came up a few times. The gene calls are TRBV9 and TRBJ2-6; D unresolved. This CDR3 has 16 amino acids. Per the germline V gene, CDR1 is SGDLS and CDR2 is YYNGEE. Trimming removed 4 bases at V and 0 bases at J, with 11 bases between. CDR3 protein: CASSRAPVSGANVLTF. CDR3 DNA sequence: TGTGCCAGCAGCCGGGCCCCGGTCTCTGGGGCCAACGTCCTGACTTTC.

This chain uses TRBV28 with TRBJ2-5; D unresolved. This CDR3 region has 12 residues. V gave up 5 bases and J gave up 5 bases, with 9 bases separating them. Germline CDR1 is MDHEN and CDR2 is SYDVKM. The CDR3 reads CASSTLVETQYF. The CDR3 nucleotides read TGTGCCAGCAGTACCCTGGTGGAGACCCAGTACTTC.

This clone was picked up one time. The chain links TRBV19 to TRBJ1-1; D gene unclear. Germline-derived CDR1 and CDR2 are LNHDA and SQIVND (reference sequence). V was clipped by 9 bases and J by 0 bases, with 14 bases between them. This CDR3 is 14 amino acids long. The CDR3 region is CASREGYMNTEAFF. The CDR3 DNA sequence: TGTGCCAGCCGAGAGGGCTACATGAACACTGAAGCTTTCTTT.

V and J are TRBV27 and TRBJ1-1, with a tentative D call TRBD1 (5 bases). The CDR3 runs 17 residues. CDR1 and CDR2 (germline): MNHEY, SMNVEV (reference sequence). The V gene lost 0 bases and the J gene lost 0 bases, with 14 bases spanning the gap. The CDR3 here is CASSLSPSGGLNTEAFF. In DNA form, the CDR3 reads TGTGCCAGCAGTTTATCCCCCTCCGGGGGACTGAACACTGAAGCTTTCTTT.

This clone has ten or more counts. The chain couples TRBV7-3 to TRBJ2-3; D not certain. Per germline, CDR1 SGHTA and CDR2 FQGTGA. The V end was cut by 4 bases, the J end by 3 bases, with 8 bases between. This CDR3 has 13 residues. The CDR3: CASSWFGTDTQYF. Written as DNA, the CDR3 is TGTGCCAGCAGCTGGTTTGGGACAGATACGCAGTATTTT. Full variable domain (remainder filled in from reference TRBV7-3 and TRBJ2-3): GAGVSQTPSNKVTEKGKYVELRCDPISGHTALYWYRQSLGQGPEFLIYFQGTGAADDSGLPNDRFFAVRPEGSVSTLKIQRTERGDSAVYLCASSWFGTDTQYFGPGTRLTVL.

This clone was observed once. The chain employs TRBV18 and TRBJ2-1; tentative D call: TRBD1 (5 bases). The CDR3 covers 14 residues. Trimming stripped 4 bases from V and 8 bases from J, with 15 bases between. CDR1 and CDR2 (germline): KGHSH, LQKENI. DNA of the CDR3: TGTGCCAGCTCACTAGGAGTGGTAGGGGATGAGCAGTTCTTC. Its translation is CASSLGVVGDEQFF.

The rearrangement links TRBV5-1 to TRBJ1-3, with D possibly being TRBD1 (5 bases). V was trimmed by 1 base and J by 0 bases, leaving 8 bases between them. This CDR3 is 15 amino acids long. The V gene's germline CDR1 is SGHRS and CDR2 YFSETQ. CDR3 DNA: TGCGCCAGCAGCTTGCAGGGCCTCTCTGGAAACACCATATATTTT. It specifies CASSLQGLSGNTIYF.

The chain uses TRBV6-5 and TRBJ2-7, with 8 positions matching TRBD1. Germline CDR1 and CDR2: MNHEY and SVGAGI. With 5 bases clipped from V and 2 bases from J, the junction kept 8 bases outside the gene matches. This CDR3 is built from 15 residues. CDR3 DNA: TGTGCCAGCAGTAGCCGCCACAGGGGGACCTACGAGCAGTACTTC. It encodes CASSSRHRGTYEQYF.

This clone qualifies as medium-sized. The CDR3 loop reads CASSITWRDSNEQFF. The CDR3 nucleotides read TGTGCCAGTAGTATAACTTGGAGGGACAGCAATGAGCAGTTCTTC. The rearrangement joins TRBV19 to TRBJ2-1; possibly TRBD1 for D (7 bases). Looked up from germline, CDR1 is LNHDA and CDR2 is SQIVND (reference sequence). Trimming left V 2 bases short and J 6 bases short, with 14 bases between. The CDR3 runs to 15 residues.

The chain combines TRBV5-1 with TRBJ2-1; 8 positions agree with TRBD2. The CDR3 is made up of 14 amino acids. V trimming: 6 bases; J trimming: 12 bases; junction bases outside the gene matches: 14. Germline V gene data show CDR1 as SGHRS and CDR2 as YFSETQ. The CDR3 reads CASTPFLAGPRQFF. The CDR3 DNA is TGCGCCAGCACCCCCTTCCTAGCGGGTCCGAGGCAGTTCTTC.

The chain links TRBV5-1 to TRBJ2-5; 7 nucleotides match TRBD2. The J segment lost 5 bases and the V segment lost 2 bases, leaving 15 bases of the junction unmatched. Germline CDR1 and CDR2: SGHRS and YFSETQ. There are 17 residues in the CDR3. The CDR3, as DNA: TGCGCCAGCAGCTTTCTCGGTGGGAGGGTGAGGGCTGAGACCCAGTACTTC. This codes for CASSFLGGRVRAETQYF.

CDR3 loop: CATRELAGDTQYF. The DNA of the CDR3 is TGTGCCACCAGGGAACTAGCGGGAGATACGCAGTATTTT. The gene calls are TRBV15 and TRBJ2-3, with TRBD2 matching 9 bases. From germline, CDR1 is LNHNV and CDR2 YYDKDF (reference sequence). This CDR3 has 13 residues. V was pared by 6 bases and J by 5 bases, with 3 bases of the junction left unmatched.

The rearrangement links TRBV28 to TRBJ2-3; 14 nucleotides match TRBD2. CDR3 length: 20 residues. J was trimmed by 5 bases and V by 5 bases; bases with no gene match: 18. Germline-derived CDR1 and CDR2 are MDHEN and SYDVKM. CDR3 sequence: CASSPDLRLAGGIYLDTQYF. CDR3 DNA sequence: TGTGCCAGCAGTCCCGATCTTCGACTAGCGGGGGGGATCTATTTAGATACGCAGTATTTT.

This clone was seen a single time. This chain links TRBV2 with TRBJ2-4, with a weak D call TRBD2 (6 bases). In germline, CDR1 is SNHLY, CDR2 FYNNEI. CDR3 size: 16 residues. Between the trimmed V and J ends, which lost 1 base and 0 bases, there was a span of 10 bases. The CDR3 region has the DNA TGTGCCAGCAGTGAAGTCGGGAGACGAGCCAAAAACATTCAGTACTTC. It encodes CASSEVGRRAKNIQYF.

The chain couples TRBV5-1 to TRBJ2-7; the D is unclear. The ends were cut back, 0 bases at V and 6 bases at J, with 16 bases in the middle. The CDR3 runs 15 residues. Germline V gene data show CDR1 as SGHRS and CDR2 as YFSETQ. The CDR3 DNA is TGCGCCAGCAGCTTGGTTTTAGCTGTACCCCGCGAGCAGTACTTC. Protein sequence: CASSLVLAVPREQYF. Variable domain in full (rest from reference TRBV5-1 and TRBJ2-7): KAGVTQTPRYLIKTRGQQVTLSCSPISGHRSVSWYQQTPGQGLQFLFEYFSETQRNKGNFPGRFSGRQFSNSRSEMNVSTLELGDSALYLCASSLVLAVPREQYFGPGTRLTVT.

Comment on this clone: This specimen includes other DNA sequences encoding the same CDR3. V usage is TRBV5-1 and J usage is TRBJ2-7; D is perhaps TRBD1 or TRBD2 (5 bases each). This CDR3 is 15 amino acids long. Germline CDR1 reads SGHRS; CDR2 reads YFSETQ. Trimming took off 2 bases at V and 1 base at J, with 13 bases between the two ends. The CDR3 DNA reads TGCGCCAGCAGCTTAGGGCAGGGAGCATCCTACGAGCAGTACTTC. Protein sequence: CASSLGQGASYEQYF.

The DNA for the CDR3 is TGTGCCAGCAGTTACTCGGGACTCAGGAACTACAATGAGCAGTTCTTC. Protein: CASSYSGLRNYNEQFF. The gene calls are TRBV6-5 and TRBJ2-1, with D possibly matching TRBD2 (6 bases). V was shortened by 0 bases and J by 3 bases, with 12 bases between the two germline ends. The CDR3 spans 16 residues. The germline V gene has CDR1 MNHEY and CDR2 SVGAGI.

The CDR3 DNA reads TGTGCCAGCAGTCGGCAGAAATCTGGGGCCAACGTCCTGACTTTC. As protein: CASSRQKSGANVLTF. This chain joins TRBV6-1 and TRBJ2-6; no clear D. The germline V gene encodes CDR1 MNHNS and CDR2 SASEGT. The CDR3 consists of 15 residues. V lost 5 bases and J lost 1, with 9 bases in between.

This sequence joins TRBV4-2 and TRBJ1-1; D call uncertain. The CDR3 contains 15 residues. Germline V CDR1 and CDR2: LGHNA, YNFKEQ. Trimming took off 0 bases at V and 7 bases at J, with 15 bases between the two ends. The CDR3 region has the DNA TGTGCCAGCAGCCAAGAGCTCTCTGGGTGGGTTGAAGCTTTCTTT. Translating it yields CASSQELSGWVEAFF.

The chain couples TRBV27 to TRBJ1-5; D gene unclear. The CDR3 covers 15 residues. V lost 4 bases and J 0 bases, leaving 10 bases between the germline ends. CDR1 and CDR2 (germline): MNHEY, SMNVEV (reference sequence). The CDR3 loop is CASSSVAFSNQPQHF. For the CDR3, the DNA is TGTGCCAGCAGTTCAGTAGCATTTAGCAATCAGCCCCAGCATTTT.

Ten or more counts support this clone. The chain carries TRBV28 and TRBJ2-3; tentatively, D is TRBD1 (6 bases). Germline assignment: CDR1 MDHEN and CDR2 SYDVKM. The V end lost 5 bases, the J end lost 5 bases, and 8 bases lay between the germline ends. The CDR3 has 12 residues. For the CDR3, the DNA is TGTGCCAGCAGTCTAGGGGGAGATACGCAGTATTTT. It encodes CASSLGGDTQYF.

This chain uses TRBV10-2 with TRBJ1-3; no clear D gene. The CDR3 covers 14 residues. Trimming took off 5 bases at V and 0 bases at J, with 8 bases between the two ends. The germline V gene encodes CDR1 WSHSY and CDR2 SAAADI. The CDR3 DNA is TGCGCCAGCAGTTCCGCACCCTCTGGAAACACCATATATTTT. The encoded protein is CASSSAPSGNTIYF.

The chain uses TRBV5-1 and TRBJ2-3; 7 positions agree with TRBD2. Losses at the gene ends were 0 bases for V and 6 bases for J; bases not matched to a gene: 7. The CDR3 extends over 15 amino acids. CDR1 SGHRS and CDR2 YFSETQ come from the germline V gene. The CDR3 loop is CASSLALGGSDTQYF. CDR3 nucleotides: TGCGCCAGCAGCTTGGCCTTGGGAGGGAGCGATACGCAGTATTTT.

The chain recombines TRBV19 with TRBJ1-5; D perhaps matches TRBD1 (5 bases). Germline V lookup: CDR1 LNHDA, CDR2 SQIVND (reference sequence). Trimming removed 7 bases at V and 7 bases at J, with 17 bases between. The CDR3 is 14 residues long. CDR3 region: CASIRAPGTQPQHF. For the CDR3, the DNA is TGTGCCAGTATCAGGGCCCCTGGGACCCAGCCCCAGCATTTT.